This T cell receptor (beta chain) was sequenced during a study of T-cell memory formation after mild COVID-19. Study observations and caveats: Certain responding clones were present in pre-infection memory, suggesting participation of cross-reactive memory. Clonal second-wave expansions that peaked on day 37 had unconfirmed SARS-CoV-2 specificity. Contracting clones, day 15 to 85, had balanced CD4/CD8, and later expanders favored CD4+.

The CDR3 totals 15 residues. Looked up from germline, CDR1 is LGHDT and CDR2 is YNNKEL (reference sequence). V lost 3 bases, J lost 4 bases, and 6 bases stayed unmatched. This clonotype was observed a handful of times. What it binds is unknown. TCRdb reanalysed the 5' RACE reads using MiXCR and keeps one entry per CDR3 protein. This table has hundreds of thousands of distinct CDR3 sequences, approximately 27% appearing once. The receptor's source is an adult woman who had mild COVID-19 (a few samples of this study predate the infection). Cell type and time point are not known. The V and J genes are TRBV3-1 and TRBJ1-1; 9 bases line up with TRBD1. The sequencing sample was made of PBMCs or a T cell subset sorted from them (not recorded which). CDR3 loop: CASSHRQGVGTEAFF. DNA of the CDR3: TGTGCCAGCAGCCATCGACAGGGGGTCGGCACTGAAGCTTTCTTT. The complete variable domain, with remaining parts taken from reference TRBV3-1 and TRBJ1-1, reads DTAVSQTPKYLVTQMGNDKSIKCEQNLGHDTMYWYKQDSKKFLKIMFSYNNKELIINETVPNRFSPKSPDKAHLNLHINSLELGDSAVYFCASSHRQGVGTEAFFGQGTRLTVV.